The present T cell receptor (beta chain) was sequenced within a study of blood T cells in healthy people across ages (dated by TCRdb to the mid-2010s). Study-wide context: Template switching captured roughly one uniquely barcoded TCR beta cDNA molecule per two T cells in model experiments. The study measured age-related changes in TCR beta repertoire diversity using deep sequencing normalized with unique cDNA molecular identifiers. To avoid experimental bias, donors of different ages were distributed randomly across sequencing lanes. The donors were divided into four age groups: young (average around 16 years), middle-aged (approximately 39), aged (around 67) and long-lived (roughly 86). For two donors (one aged 18 to 29 and one aged 80 or older), the study analyzed two additional independent replicas of 1 million unique cDNA reads from the same blood draw.

The donors were some 36 Caucasian individuals from Russia, aged roughly 6 to 100 years, who were systemically healthy. Each donor gave around 9.5 milliliters of peripheral blood, collected into EDTA-treated Vacutainer tubes. Ficoll-Paque density-gradient centrifugation was used to isolate PBMCs, with at least 6 million per sample. Total RNA was extracted from PBMCs with Trizol reagent, with at least 5.5 micrograms obtained per sample. Naive CD45RAhigh/CD27high T cell percentages were measured by flow cytometry on a PBMC aliquot from every donor. The paper's findings and limits, for the study overall: Total diversity estimates from one million sequenced T cells were considered lower bounds and underestimates. The long-lived group showed more naive CD4+ T cells, fewer expanded clones and increased TCR diversity than the aged group, suggesting age selection. Because the CMV infection status of the donors was unknown, age-related changes in expanded clonotypes may potentially have been confounded. The percentage of naive T cells measured by flow cytometry correlated strongly with observed TCR beta diversity. Because profiling used bulk unsorted PBMCs, naive and antigen-experienced compartments could not be compared conclusively. As age increased, observed TCR beta diversity per million T cells dropped in a roughly linear way, and a significant reduction was already evident by age approximately 40.

With respect to this clonotype: Its antigen remains undetermined. Base-call qualities are not available, and no considerably larger clone is one nucleotide away.

The germline V gene (reference sequence) specifies MNHNY as CDR1 and SVGAGI as CDR2. The V end loses 2 bases and the J end loses 3 bases, and a stretch of 17 bases separates them. The CDR3, cysteine through phenylalanine, is 17 amino acids long. Only CDR3 DNA remains: 51 bases, in frame from the first base. To prepare the library, 5' RACE was applied. The listed sequencing device is Illumina HiSeq 2500. A second PCR of roughly 6 to 12 cycles was performed with a sample-barcoded 5' primer and a J-beta primer mix. Each TCR beta cDNA molecule received a unique molecular identifier from a template-switch 5' adaptor carrying 12 random nucleotides. At least 2.5 million CDR3-containing paired-end reads were obtained from each sample. First-strand cDNA synthesis was performed from all RNA using the Mint cDNA synthesis kit, with priming by a TRBC-specific oligonucleotide. All cDNA was treated with uracil-DNA glycosylase and then went through a first 18-cycle PCR with the universal primers M1SS and BC2_uni_R. The study's processing was this. For normalization, 1 million high-quality reads were randomly selected from each sample, with every read carrying a distinct molecular identifier. Reads sharing molecular identifiers were discarded rather than binned into consensus sequences. MiTCR, run with a Q25 quality threshold and the strictest error-elimination algorithm, handled CDR3 identification, clonotype clustering and error correction. Lower-bound total TCR beta diversity was estimated with a nonparametric unseen species model using Euler transformation. The public sequencing data were trimmed at Q25 with fastp and processed into clonotypes with MiXCR by TCRdb, which kept only in-frame beta chains. Rows are combined by CDR3 protein, so each entry shows the most common genes and DNA. TCRdb assigned the V and J calls; the authors' analysis was not used. This sample lists approximately 1,100,000 distinct CDR3 sequences; more than 35% were detected once. The ten largest clones take up about 19% of the sample.

The TCR originated in a woman aged 55-69 years in good health. Sample: blood. The chain links TRBV6-6 with TRBJ1-5; too little of a D gene remains to name it. The CDR3 region: CASSYQPGGRANQPQHF. The DNA sequence is as follows: TGTGCCAGCAGTTACCAACCCGGAGGGAGGGCCAATCAGCCCCAGCATTTT.